This T cell receptor (beta chain) comes out of a study of blood T cell repertoires in COVID-19. On the study more broadly: Samples of COVID-19 (acute and convalescent) were obtained from the United States, Italy and Spain. Nucleic acid was either cDNA or gDNA, and it came from T cells, B-cell-depleted T cells, or PBMCs.

Authors' analysis steps: The authors estimated nucleated cell counts from reference gene primer amplification. Assay: immunoSEQ multiplex PCR; the TCRdb copy retains only in-frame clones and omits some. The V and J calls and clone size were taken over from that table, and D and trimming were inferred from the DNA. Here the sample spans approximately 180,000 clones, 80% to 90% being singletons. The clonotype originates from a human donor with active or convalescent COVID-19. The donor label of this sample is uncertain. Sequenced material: peripheral blood.

CDR3 loop: CASSDRMASGGAKDTQYF. Written as DNA, the CDR3 is TGTGCCAGCAGTGACCGTATGGCTAGCGGGGGGGCAAAAGATACGCAGTATTTT. The genes are TRBV6-1 and TRBJ2-3; 12 bases align to TRBD2. This CDR3 is built from 18 residues. Trimming removed 3 bases from V and 5 bases from J; junction bases left unmatched: 12. Germline CDR1 and CDR2: MNHNS and SASEGT.